The 8 T cell receptor beta chains presented below share a single source sample, sequenced in a study of human T cells and chemical hapten exposure. TCRdb used MiXCR to reprocess the RACE reads, holding one entry per CDR3 protein. The repertoire holds under 100,000 distinct CDR3 sequences, with roughly a tenth as singletons. The time point: patch test 2, 6 weeks after DPC sensitization. The sample's treatment: therapeutic diphenylcyclopropenone sensitization with weekly scalp DPC. The sequencing here drew on whole blood, taken in connection with sensitization to the hapten diphenylcyclopropenone (DPC). Receptors were obtained from a woman in her thirties with alopecia areata. Some clones in this sample may be carry-over from other donors' samples.

This clonotype was seen a handful of times. V gene TRBV11-3 combines with J gene TRBJ1-1, with D perhaps TRBD1 (6 bases). The CDR3 extends over 12 amino acids. Trimming took off 6 bases at V and 5 bases at J, with 10 bases between the two ends. CDR1 SGHNT and CDR2 YENEEA come from the germline V gene. The CDR3 nucleotides read TGTGCCAGCAGGGCTCAGGGGACTGAAGCTTTCTTT. This translates into CASRAQGTEAFF.

In this sample, this clonotype turned up a few times. V gene TRBV5-1 combines with J gene TRBJ1-4; D remains unclear. Trimming took off 6 bases at V and 5 bases at J, with 14 bases between the two ends. This CDR3 is 14 amino acids long. CDR1 SGHRS and CDR2 YFSETQ come from the germline V gene. CDR3 in amino acids: CASKPGGGNEKLFF. The CDR3 DNA sequence: TGCGCCAGCAAACCCGGAGGAGGAAATGAAAAACTGTTTTTT.

The sample holds many counts of this clonotype. CDR3: CASSSAGYYNEQFF. CDR3 sequence (DNA): TGTGCCAGCAGTTCCGCGGGATACTACAATGAGCAGTTCTTC. The chain is built from TRBV27 and TRBJ2-1, with a weak D call TRBD2 (6 bases). V was clipped by 4 bases and J by 3 bases, with 10 bases between them. The CDR3 spans 14 residues. The germline V gene has CDR1 MNHEY and CDR2 SMNVEV (reference sequence).

V is TRBV30 and J is TRBJ2-1; TRBD2 matches at 9 bases. CDR3 length: 14 residues. Germline CDR1 reads GTSNPN; CDR2 reads SVGIG (reference sequence). V lost 4 bases to trimming and J lost 8 bases; unmatched junction nucleotides: 9. CDR3 nucleotides: TGTGCCTGGAATTTCGGCGGGGGGGCCCATGAGCAGTTCTTC. Its translation is CAWNFGGGAHEQFF. The full variable domain, its missing parts supplied by reference TRBV30 and TRBJ2-1, is SQTIHQWPATLVQPVGSPLSLECTVEGTSNPNLYWYRQAAGRGLQLLFYSVGIGQISSEVPQNLSASRPQDRQFILSSKKLLLSDSGFYLCAWNFGGGAHEQFFGPGTRLTVL.

This chain uses TRBV7-9 with TRBJ1-1, with unresolved D. This CDR3 region has 11 residues. CDR1 and CDR2 from the germline V gene are SEHNR and FQNEAQ (reference sequence). V gave up 6 bases and J gave up 1 base, with 3 bases separating them. CDR3: CASSSNTEAFF. CDR3 DNA sequence: TGTGCCAGCAGTTCGAACACTGAAGCTTTCTTT.

This clonotype was seen ten or more times. The chain joins TRBV4-1 to TRBJ1-1, with a tentative D call TRBD1 (5 bases). Per germline, CDR1 MGHRA and CDR2 YSYEKL. With 5 bases removed from V and 5 bases from J, the gap between germline ends came to 15 bases. The CDR3 has 14 amino acids. DNA for the CDR3: TGCGCCAGCAGCTCCCCGAGAGGGGTTACTGAAGCTTTCTTT. Translation: CASSSPRGVTEAFF.

This clonotype has more than one count but fewer than ten. The chain uses TRBV7-2 and TRBJ2-1, with a possible D match to TRBD2 (6 bases). CDR3 length equals 15 residues. Germline loops: CDR1 SGHTA, CDR2 FQGNSA. V was pared by 7 bases and J by 0 bases, with 13 bases between. In DNA form, the CDR3 reads TGTGCCAGCACAGCTTACGGGAGCTCCTACAATGAGCAGTTCTTC. Translating gives CASTAYGSSYNEQFF. Drawing the rest from reference TRBV7-2 and TRBJ2-1, the complete variable domain is GAGVSQSPSNKVTEKGKDVELRCDPISGHTALYWYRQSLGQGLEFLIYFQGNSAPDKSGLPSDRFSAERTGGSVSTLTIQRTQQEDSAVYLCASTAYGSSYNEQFFGPGTRLTVL.

This clonotype was observed many times. The chain employs TRBV10-2 and TRBJ2-5, with TRBD1 as a possible D gene (6 bases). Trimming took 8 bases from V and 5 from J, leaving 12 bases between them. Germline V gene data show CDR1 as WSHSY and CDR2 as SAAADI. This CDR3 has 12 amino acids. CDR3 amino acids: CASSQGTETQYF. The CDR3 nucleotides read TGCGCCAGCTCTCAGGGGACGGAGACCCAGTACTTC.